This TCR beta chain was captured by sequencing in a study of cytomegalovirus exposure and HLA in healthy donors. Of note for this clone: Its antigen is unidentified.

The PCR was carried out with 60 Vbeta primers and 13 Jbeta primers. Repertoires were generated with immunoSEQ multiplex PCR, while TCRdb's copy carries only in-frame clones and drops some. The sample carries around 120,000 clones, about 74% recorded once. The study's findings and limits: The classifier reportedly diagnosed cytomegalovirus status with high specificity and sensitivity. Using a false discovery rate of 0.05, a later analysis showed that roughly 16,000 TCR beta sequences were associated with HLA alleles.

This CDR3 has 16 residues. Between the trimmed V and J ends, which lost 5 bases and 4 bases, there was a span of 18 bases. CDR1 and CDR2 from the germline V gene are MGHRA and YSYEKL. The gene calls are TRBV4-1 and TRBJ2-1; weak D call: TRBD2 (5 bases). The receptor's source is a man aged 30-40 years in good health and CMV-seronegative. The sequencing input was PBMCs. In DNA form, the CDR3 reads TGCGCCAGCAGCGCCCCGGGGATGAATGGGTACAATGAGCAGTTCTTC. Amino acids: CASSAPGMNGYNEQFF.